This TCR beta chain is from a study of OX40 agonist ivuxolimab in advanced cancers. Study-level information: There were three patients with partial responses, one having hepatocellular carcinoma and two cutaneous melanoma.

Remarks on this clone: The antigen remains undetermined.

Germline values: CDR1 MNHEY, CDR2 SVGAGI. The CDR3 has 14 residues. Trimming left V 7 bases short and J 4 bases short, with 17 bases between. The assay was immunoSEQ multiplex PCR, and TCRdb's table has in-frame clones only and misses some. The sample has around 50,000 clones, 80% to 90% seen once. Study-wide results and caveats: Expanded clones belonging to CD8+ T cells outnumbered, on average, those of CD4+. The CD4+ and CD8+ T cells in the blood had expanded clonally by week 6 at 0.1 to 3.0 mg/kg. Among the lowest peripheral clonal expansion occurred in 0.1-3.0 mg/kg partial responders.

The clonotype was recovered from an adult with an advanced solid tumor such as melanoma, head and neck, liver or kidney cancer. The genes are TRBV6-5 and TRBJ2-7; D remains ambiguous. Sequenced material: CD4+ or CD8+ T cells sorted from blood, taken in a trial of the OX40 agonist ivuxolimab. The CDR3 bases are TGTGCCAGCACGTACGACCAAACGACTTACGAGCAGTACTTC. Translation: CASTYDQTTYEQYF.